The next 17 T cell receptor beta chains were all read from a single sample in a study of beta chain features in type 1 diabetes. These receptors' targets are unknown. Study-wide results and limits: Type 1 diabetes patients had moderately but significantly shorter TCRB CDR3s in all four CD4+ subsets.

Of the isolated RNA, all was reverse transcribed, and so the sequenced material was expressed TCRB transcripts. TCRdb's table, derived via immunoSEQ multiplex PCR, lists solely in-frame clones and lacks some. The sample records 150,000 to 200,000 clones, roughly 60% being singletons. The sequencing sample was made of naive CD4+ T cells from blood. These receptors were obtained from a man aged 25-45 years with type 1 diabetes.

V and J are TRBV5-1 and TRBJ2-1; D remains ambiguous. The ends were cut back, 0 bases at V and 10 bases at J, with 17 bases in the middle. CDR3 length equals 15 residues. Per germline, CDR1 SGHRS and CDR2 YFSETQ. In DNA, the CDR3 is TGCGCCAGCAGCTTGGAATCGGGTACACAGAACGAGCAGTTCTTC. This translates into CASSLESGTQNEQFF. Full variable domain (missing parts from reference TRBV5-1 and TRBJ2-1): KAGVTQTPRYLIKTRGQQVTLSCSPISGHRSVSWYQQTPGQGLQFLFEYFSETQRNKGNFPGRFSGRQFSNSRSEMNVSTLELGDSALYLCASSLESGTQNEQFFGPGTRLTVL.

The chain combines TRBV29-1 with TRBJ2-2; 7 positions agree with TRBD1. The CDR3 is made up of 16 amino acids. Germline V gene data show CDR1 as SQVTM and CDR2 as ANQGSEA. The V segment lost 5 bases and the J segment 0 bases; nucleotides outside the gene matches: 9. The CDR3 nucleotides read TGCAGCGTTAGGACAGGCGCGGACCCGAACACCGGGGAGCTGTTTTTT. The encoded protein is CSVRTGADPNTGELFF.

CDR3 bases: TGTGCCTGGAGTGGGGACAGGGGGCTCCCCGAGCAGTACTTC. Encoded protein: CAWSGDRGLPEQYF. The chain uses TRBV30 and TRBJ2-5; 12 bases match TRBD1. With the DNA end fitting TRBJ2-7 better, the J assignment may be wrong. In germline, CDR1 is GTSNPN, CDR2 SVGIG (reference sequence). This CDR3 comprises 14 residues.

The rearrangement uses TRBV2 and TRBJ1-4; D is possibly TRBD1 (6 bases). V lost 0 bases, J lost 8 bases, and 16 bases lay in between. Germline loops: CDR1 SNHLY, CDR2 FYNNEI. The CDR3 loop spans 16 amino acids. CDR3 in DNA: TGTGCCAGCAGTGAAGCGGGCAGGGGAAAAACGGAAAAACTGTTTTTT. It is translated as CASSEAGRGKTEKLFF. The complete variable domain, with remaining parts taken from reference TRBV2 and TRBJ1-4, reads EPEVTQTPSHQVTQMGQEVILRCVPISNHLYFYWYRQILGQKVEFLVSFYNNEISEKSEIFDDQFSVERPDGSNFTLKIRSTKLEDSAMYFCASSEAGRGKTEKLFFGSGTQLSVL.

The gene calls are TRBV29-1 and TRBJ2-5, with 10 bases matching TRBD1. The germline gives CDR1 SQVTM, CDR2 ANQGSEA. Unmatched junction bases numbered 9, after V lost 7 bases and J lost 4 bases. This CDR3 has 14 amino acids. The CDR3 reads CSARDRGSVETQYF. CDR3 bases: TGCAGCGCTAGGGACAGGGGATCGGTAGAGACCCAGTACTTC.

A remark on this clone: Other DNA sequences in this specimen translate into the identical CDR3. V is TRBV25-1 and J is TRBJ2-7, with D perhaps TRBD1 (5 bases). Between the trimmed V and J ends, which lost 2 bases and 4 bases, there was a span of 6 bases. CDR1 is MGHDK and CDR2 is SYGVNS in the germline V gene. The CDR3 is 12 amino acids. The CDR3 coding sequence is TGTGCCAGCAGTGAACAGGGATACGAGCAGTACTTC. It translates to CASSEQGYEQYF.

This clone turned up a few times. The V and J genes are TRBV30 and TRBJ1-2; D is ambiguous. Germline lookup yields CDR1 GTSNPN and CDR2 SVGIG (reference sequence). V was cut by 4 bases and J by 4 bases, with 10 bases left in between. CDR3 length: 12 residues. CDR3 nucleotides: TGTGCCTGGAAAAGCCAGGCCTATGGCTACACCTTC. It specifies CAWKSQAYGYTF.

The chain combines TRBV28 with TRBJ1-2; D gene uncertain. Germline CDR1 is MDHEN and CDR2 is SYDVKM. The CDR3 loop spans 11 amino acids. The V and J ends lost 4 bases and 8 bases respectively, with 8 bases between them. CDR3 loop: CASSSTSGYTF. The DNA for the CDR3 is TGTGCCAGCAGTTCGACAAGCGGCTACACCTTC.

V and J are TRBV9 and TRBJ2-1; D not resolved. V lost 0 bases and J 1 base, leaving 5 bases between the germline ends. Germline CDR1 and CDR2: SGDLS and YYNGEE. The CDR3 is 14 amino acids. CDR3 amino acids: CASSVVESYNEQFF. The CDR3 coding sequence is TGTGCCAGCAGCGTAGTGGAGTCCTACAATGAGCAGTTCTTC.

The chain's CDR3 is CASRLSGGSTGELFF. CDR3 nucleotides: TGTGCCAGCAGATTATCAGGAGGGTCTACCGGGGAGCTGTTTTTT. V is TRBV11-2 and J is TRBJ2-2, with D possibly being TRBD2 (6 bases). Germline V gene lookup returns CDR1 SGHAT and CDR2 FQNNGV. The CDR3 is made up of 15 amino acids. Trimming left V 6 bases short and J 5 bases short, with 16 bases between.

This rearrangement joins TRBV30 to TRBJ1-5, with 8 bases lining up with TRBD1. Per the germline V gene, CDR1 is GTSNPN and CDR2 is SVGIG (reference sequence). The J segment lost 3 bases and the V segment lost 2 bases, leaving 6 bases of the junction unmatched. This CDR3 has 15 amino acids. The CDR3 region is CAWSPAGGYNQPQHF. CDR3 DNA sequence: TGTGCCTGGAGTCCCGCAGGGGGCTACAATCAGCCCCAGCATTTT.

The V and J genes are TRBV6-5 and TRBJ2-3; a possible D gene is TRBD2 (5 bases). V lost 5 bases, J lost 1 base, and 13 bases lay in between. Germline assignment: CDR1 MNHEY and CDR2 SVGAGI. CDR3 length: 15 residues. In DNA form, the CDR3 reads TGTGCCAGCAGTACGCTCCCCGGGGGCACAGATACGCAGTATTTT. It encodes CASSTLPGGTDTQYF.

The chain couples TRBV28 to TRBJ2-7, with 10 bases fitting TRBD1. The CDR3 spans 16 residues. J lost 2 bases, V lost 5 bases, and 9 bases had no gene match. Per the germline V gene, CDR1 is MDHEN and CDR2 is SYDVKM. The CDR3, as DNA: TGTGCCAGCAGTCCGAACGCCGGACAGGGGGCCTACGAGCAGTACTTC. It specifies CASSPNAGQGAYEQYF.

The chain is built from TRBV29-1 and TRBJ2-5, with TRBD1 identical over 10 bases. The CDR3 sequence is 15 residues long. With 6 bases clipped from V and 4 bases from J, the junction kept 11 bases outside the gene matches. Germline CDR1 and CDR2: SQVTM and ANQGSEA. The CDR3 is CSVVPPGQGSETQYF. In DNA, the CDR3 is TGCAGCGTAGTACCCCCGGGACAGGGGTCAGAGACCCAGTACTTC. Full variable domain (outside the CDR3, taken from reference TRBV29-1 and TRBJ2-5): SAVISQKPSRDICQRGTSLTIQCQVDSQVTMMFWYRQQPGQSLTLIATANQGSEATYESGFVIDKFPISRPNLTFSTLTVSNMSPEDSSIYLCSVVPPGQGSETQYFGPGTRLLVL.

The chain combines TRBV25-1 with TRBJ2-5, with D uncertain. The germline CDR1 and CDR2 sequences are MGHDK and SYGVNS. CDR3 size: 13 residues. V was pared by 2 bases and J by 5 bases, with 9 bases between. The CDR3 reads CASSEASVETQYF. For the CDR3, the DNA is TGTGCCAGCAGTGAAGCTAGTGTCGAGACCCAGTACTTC.

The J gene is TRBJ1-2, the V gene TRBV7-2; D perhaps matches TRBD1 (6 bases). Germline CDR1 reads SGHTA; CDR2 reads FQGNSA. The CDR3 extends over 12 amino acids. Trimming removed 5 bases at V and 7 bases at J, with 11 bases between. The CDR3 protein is CASSPRGGGYTF. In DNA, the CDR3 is TGTGCCAGCAGCCCGAGGGGGGGTGGCTACACCTTC.

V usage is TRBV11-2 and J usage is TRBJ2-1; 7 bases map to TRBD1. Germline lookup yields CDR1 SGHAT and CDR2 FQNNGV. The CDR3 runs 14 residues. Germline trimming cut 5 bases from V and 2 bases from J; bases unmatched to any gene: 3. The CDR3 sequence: CASSRQGTYNEQFF. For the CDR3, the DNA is TGTGCCAGCAGCCGACAGGGTACCTACAATGAGCAGTTCTTC.